The clone carrying this T cell receptor beta chain has a count of ten or more. Its antigen is still unknown. 5'RACE template switching produced TCR cDNA carrying a universal primer site and UMIs. TCRdb fed the 5' RACE reads into MiXCR, producing one record per CDR3 protein. Of roughly 65,000 distinct CDR3 sequences listed, 5% to 6.5% are singletons. Looked up from germline, CDR1 is SGHRS and CDR2 is YFSETQ. The CDR3 extends over 13 amino acids. Trimming removed 0 bases from V and 2 bases from J, with 2 bases in between. This sample was taken from a study of T cells after yellow fever vaccination. Whole-study results and caveats: A small share of clonotypes appeared in both CD4 and CD8 compartments.

V gene TRBV5-1 combines with J gene TRBJ1-4; D unclear. The input for sequencing was CD4+ T cells sorted from PBMCs, taken around 15 days after the first yellow fever vaccination. This sequence was found in a man between 18 and 29 years old who received the YFV17D yellow fever vaccine. The CDR3 sequence is CASSLGTNEKLFF. CDR3 DNA sequence: TGCGCCAGCAGCTTGGGGACTAATGAAAAACTGTTTTTT. Based on the CDR3 plus reference TRBV5-1 and TRBJ1-4, the full variable domain is KAGVTQTPRYLIKTRGQQVTLSCSPISGHRSVSWYQQTPGQGLQFLFEYFSETQRNKGNFPGRFSGRQFSNSRSEMNVSTLELGDSALYLCASSLGTNEKLFFGSGTQLSVL.